The 32 T cell receptor beta chains presented below share a single source sample, sequenced in a study of T cell changes during pregnancy in multiple sclerosis. TCRdb's table, derived via immunoSEQ multiplex PCR, lists solely in-frame clones and lacks some. The sample lists under 95,000 clones, just over 90% seen once, with approximately 0.41% in the top ten. The starting material was CD4+ T cells from peripheral blood mononuclear cells, obtained before pregnancy. The receptors were sampled from a female donor with multiple sclerosis, enrolled in a pregnancy study.

The chain joins TRBV10-3 to TRBJ1-2, with no clear D. Trimming stripped 3 bases from V and 7 bases from J, with 15 bases between. This CDR3 contains 14 residues. Germline CDR1 and CDR2: ENHRY and SYGVKD. CDR3 in amino acids: CAISEEGNPIGYTF. CDR3 coding DNA: TGTGCCATCAGTGAAGAGGGAAACCCAATTGGCTACACCTTC.

The chain links TRBV6-1 to TRBJ2-2; weak D call: TRBD1 (5 bases). The CDR3 consists of 14 residues. Germline-derived CDR1 and CDR2 are MNHNS and SASEGT. V gave up 3 bases and J gave up 6 bases, with 11 bases separating them. CDR3 DNA sequence: TGTGCCAGCAGTGACAGGGTAGGAGCCGGGGAGCTGTTTTTT. Translating it yields CASSDRVGAGELFF.

This chain uses TRBV11-2 with TRBJ1-3, with D possibly being TRBD1 (5 bases). From germline, CDR1 is SGHAT and CDR2 FQNNGV. The V end lost 5 bases, the J end lost 9 bases, and 14 bases lay between the germline ends. This CDR3 spans 13 amino acids. The CDR3 loop is CASSEPPGGTIYF. In nucleotides, the CDR3 is TGTGCCAGCAGCGAACCCCCCGGGGGCACCATATATTTT.

The chain links TRBV2 to TRBJ2-3; D is perhaps TRBD2 (6 bases). The ends were cut back, 5 bases at V and 1 base at J, with 13 bases in the middle. The CDR3 totals 15 residues. Germline-derived CDR1 and CDR2 are SNHLY and FYNNEI. The CDR3 sequence is CASSRTGTGTDTQYF. CDR3 bases: TGTGCCAGCAGTAGGACCGGGACTGGCACAGATACGCAGTATTTT.

This chain connects TRBV6-1 to TRBJ2-3; maybe TRBD2 (5 bases). V lost 7 bases and J 6 bases, leaving 11 bases between the germline ends. Germline V gene data show CDR1 as MNHNS and CDR2 as SASEGT. This CDR3 is 12 amino acids long. DNA for the CDR3: TGTGCCAGCAAACTGGGGAGTGATACGCAGTATTTT. It translates to CASKLGSDTQYF.

The chain is built from TRBV5-5 and TRBJ2-7; 7 bases align to TRBD1. Trimming at V came to 4 bases and at J to 0 bases, leaving 7 bases not matched to a gene. The CDR3 has 15 amino acids. Germline CDR1 SGHKS, CDR2 YYEKEE (reference sequence). The DNA for the CDR3 is TGTGCCAGCAGCGAGACAGGGAAACTCTCCTACGAGCAGTACTTC. It yields the protein CASSETGKLSYEQYF.

V usage is TRBV2 and J usage is TRBJ1-2, with D unresolved. The CDR3 sequence is 14 residues long. V was pared by 2 bases and J by 6 bases, with 13 bases between. Germline loops: CDR1 SNHLY, CDR2 FYNNEI. The CDR3 nucleotides read TGTGCCAGCAGTGAAACTGGTTTCAGCGATGGCTACACCTTC. Protein product: CASSETGFSDGYTF. Full variable domain (outside the CDR3, taken from reference TRBV2 and TRBJ1-2): EPEVTQTPSHQVTQMGQEVILRCVPISNHLYFYWYRQILGQKVEFLVSFYNNEISEKSEIFDDQFSVERPDGSNFTLKIRSTKLEDSAMYFCASSETGFSDGYTFGSGTRLTVV.

Concerning this clone: The junction shows a germline mismatch at one end, possibly a read error. The chain is built from TRBV7-7 and TRBJ2-3, with D perhaps TRBD2 (6 bases). The length of the CDR3 is 13 residues. Germline CDR1 and CDR2: SSHAT and FNYEAQ (reference sequence). As DNA, the CDR3 is TGTGCTAGCAGCTTTGCGGGGTCAGATACGCAGTATTTT. It codes for CASSFAGSDTQYF.

The J gene is TRBJ2-1, the V gene TRBV21-1; the listed D gene, TRBD2, was not tested against the DNA. TRBV21-1 is noted as a pseudogene. The CDR3 consists of 16 residues. CDR3 amino acids: CASSKSRLADYNEQFF. The CDR3 bases are TGTGCCAGCAGCAAATCCCGACTAGCGGACTACAATGAGCAGTTCTTC.

This chain uses TRBV6-5 with TRBJ2-3; 7 bases are shared with TRBD2. V dropped 2 bases and J dropped 2; count of bases not matched to a gene: 7. Germline V CDR1 and CDR2: MNHEY, SVGAGI. This CDR3 contains 16 residues. The CDR3 loop reads CASSYSPSGLTDTQYF. The CDR3, as DNA: TGTGCCAGCAGTTACAGCCCTAGCGGACTCACAGATACGCAGTATTTT.

This clone was seen more than once but under ten times. The chain couples TRBV5-1 to TRBJ2-1; no reliable D call. The V gene lost 1 base and the J gene lost 0 bases, with 5 bases spanning the gap. Per germline, CDR1 SGHRS and CDR2 YFSETQ. This CDR3 region has 14 residues. CDR3: CASSLLGSYNEQFF. CDR3 in DNA: TGCGCCAGCAGCTTGCTAGGCTCCTACAATGAGCAGTTCTTC.

This clone was recorded only once. J is TRBJ2-3 and V is TRBV9; 10 bases are a match to TRBD1. The CDR3 is 15 amino acids. Germline V gives CDR1 SGDLS, CDR2 YYNGEE. With V trimmed by 0 bases and J by 7 bases, 5 bases remained unmatched. CDR3 sequence: CASSVGQGAGYTQYF. DNA for the CDR3: TGTGCCAGCAGCGTAGGACAGGGGGCTGGATATACGCAGTATTTT.

The chain uses TRBV6-6 and TRBJ1-4; D perhaps matches TRBD1 (6 bases). Germline V gene data show CDR1 as MNHNY and CDR2 as SVGAGI (reference sequence). This CDR3 region has 15 residues. The V gene lost 5 bases and the J gene lost 8 bases, with 18 bases spanning the gap. CDR3 residues: CASSNTGNGWEKLFF. CDR3 in DNA: TGTGCCAGCAGTAACACAGGGAACGGATGGGAAAAACTGTTTTTT.

The genes are TRBV4-3 and TRBJ1-2, with 9 positions matching TRBD1. Germline CDR1 LGHNA, CDR2 YSLEER. The CDR3 has 18 residues. The V and J ends lost 1 base and 0 bases, in that order; junction bases with no gene match: 9. CDR3 nucleotides: TGCGCCAGCAGCCAAGGTTGGACAGGGGAGCCTCCTAACTATGGCTACACCTTC. Translating gives CASSQGWTGEPPNYGYTF.

The chain couples TRBV5-4 to TRBJ2-5; 10 nucleotides agree with TRBD2. The CDR3 has 13 residues. Germline values: CDR1 SGHNT, CDR2 YYREEE (reference sequence). Trimming removed 2 bases from V and 5 bases from J; junction bases left unmatched: 0. The CDR3 protein is CASSLAGGETQYF. The CDR3 nucleotides read TGTGCCAGCAGCTTAGCGGGGGGGGAGACCCAGTACTTC.

This chain links TRBV30 with TRBJ2-7, with 7 bases aligning to TRBD1. Germline CDR1 reads GTSNPN; CDR2 reads SVGIG (reference sequence). The CDR3 extends over 12 amino acids. V shed 2 bases, J shed 3 bases, and the junction held 1 base outside the gene matches. In DNA form, the CDR3 reads TGTGCCTGGAGTACAGGGGTCTACGAGCAGTACTTC. The encoded protein is CAWSTGVYEQYF.

The J gene is TRBJ2-2, the V gene TRBV5-1; the match to TRBD2 covers 10 bases. The V gene's germline CDR1 is SGHRS and CDR2 YFSETQ. The CDR3 runs to 17 residues. V lost 4 bases and J lost 1; bases outside the gene matches: 7. The CDR3 here is CASSRGGLARNTGELFF. The CDR3 nucleotides read TGCGCCAGCAGCAGAGGGGGACTAGCGCGGAACACCGGGGAGCTGTTTTTT.

The V and J genes are TRBV5-1 and TRBJ1-2; D might be TRBD1 (6 bases). The V gene lost 0 bases and the J gene lost 8 bases, with 11 bases spanning the gap. The germline CDR1 and CDR2 sequences are SGHRS and YFSETQ. CDR3 length: 13 residues. For the CDR3, the DNA is TGCGCCAGCAGCTTGGATGGACAGCTGGGCTACACCTTC. Its protein is CASSLDGQLGYTF.

The rearrangement joins TRBV18 to TRBJ2-3; 8 bases agree with TRBD1. Per the germline V gene, CDR1 is KGHSH and CDR2 is LQKENI. CDR3 length equals 16 residues. With 4 bases clipped from V and 4 bases from J, the junction kept 10 bases outside the gene matches. CDR3 DNA sequence: TGTGCCAGCTCACGTGGGACAGGTAGAAGCGCAGATACGCAGTATTTT. Protein product: CASSRGTGRSADTQYF.

The V and J genes are TRBV7-2 and TRBJ2-7; D is possibly TRBD2 (5 bases). V was shortened by 1 base and J by 2 bases, with 15 bases between the two germline ends. This CDR3 region has 16 residues. Germline V gene data show CDR1 as SGHTA and CDR2 as FQGNSA. CDR3 protein: CASSLVLDGKTYEQYF. The CDR3 DNA reads as TGTGCCAGCAGCTTAGTTCTTGACGGGAAGACCTACGAGCAGTACTTC.

The chain uses TRBV5-5 and TRBJ2-1; 9 bases are a match to TRBD2. The V segment lost 4 bases and the J segment 0 bases; nucleotides outside the gene matches: 8. Germline V gives CDR1 SGHKS, CDR2 YYEKEE (reference sequence). CDR3 size: 17 residues. CDR3 DNA: TGTGCCAGCAGCGGGGGGACTAGCCTTACCTCCTACAATGAGCAGTTCTTC. This gives the protein CASSGGTSLTSYNEQFF.

This rearrangement joins TRBV18 to TRBJ1-6; TRBD1 is a possible D gene (6 bases). This CDR3 has 16 amino acids. The germline CDR1 and CDR2 sequences are KGHSH and LQKENI. V dropped 3 bases and J dropped 6 bases, with 15 bases sitting between them. As DNA, the CDR3 is TGTGCCAGCTCACCCTCTTTGACAGGAGGTAATTCACCCCTCCACTTT. The encoded protein is CASSPSLTGGNSPLHF.

The V gene is TRBV19, the J gene TRBJ1-6, with 8 bases identical to TRBD1. Germline V gives CDR1 LNHDA, CDR2 SQIVND (reference sequence). V lost 6 bases and J lost 6; bases outside the gene matches: 4. This CDR3 has 14 amino acids. DNA for the CDR3: TGTGCCAGTAGCAGGGGGCTCGGTAATTCACCCCTCCACTTT. This codes for CASSRGLGNSPLHF.

This chain joins TRBV28 and TRBJ2-7; D perhaps matches TRBD2 (7 bases). This CDR3 has 17 residues. The V end was cut by 4 bases, the J end by 0 bases, with 19 bases between. Germline V gene sequence: CDR1 MDHEN, CDR2 SYDVKM. CDR3 loop: CASSSLGGGLSSYEQYF. CDR3 DNA: TGTGCCAGCAGTTCGTTGGGAGGGGGACTTAGCTCCTACGAGCAGTACTTC.

This chain joins TRBV5-1 and TRBJ1-1; 7 nucleotides match TRBD1. This CDR3 is built from 15 residues. After removal of 0 bases from V and 0 bases from J, the junction contained 2 bases not matched to a gene. Germline V gene sequence: CDR1 SGHRS, CDR2 YFSETQ. CDR3 bases: TGCGCCAGCAGCTTGGGCGACAGGGTGAACACTGAAGCTTTCTTT. Residues: CASSLGDRVNTEAFF.

Notes on this clone: One end of the junction does not line up with germline, which may come from a read error. The chain uses TRBV11-2 and TRBJ1-1; D not resolved. Germline V gene data show CDR1 as SGHAT and CDR2 as FQNNGV. This CDR3 has 12 amino acids. DNA of the CDR3: TGTGCCAGCAGCCTAGAGGGAGGAGAAGCTTTCTTT. As protein: CASSLEGGEAFF.

This rearrangement joins TRBV11-3 to TRBJ1-6; D remains unclear. V lost 3 bases and J 7 bases, leaving 10 bases between the germline ends. This CDR3 has 14 residues. Germline V gives CDR1 SGHNT, CDR2 YENEEA. DNA of the CDR3: TGTGCCAGCAGCTTCGATGGAGGAAATTCACCCCTCCACTTT. This encodes CASSFDGGNSPLHF. Based on the CDR3 plus reference TRBV11-3 and TRBJ1-6, the full variable domain is EAGVVQSPRYKIIEKKQPVAFWCNPISGHNTLYWYLQNLGQGPELLIRYENEEAVDDSQLPKDRFSAERLKGVDSTLKIQPAELGDSAVYLCASSFDGGNSPLHFGNGTRLTVT.

The rearrangement joins TRBV5-1 to TRBJ2-1, with 9 nucleotides matching TRBD2. The junction had 2 bases not matched to a gene; V was cut back by 0 bases and J by 1 base. The CDR3 spans 16 residues. The germline V gene has CDR1 SGHRS and CDR2 YFSETQ. The CDR3 nucleotides read TGCGCCAGCAGCTTGGTAGCGGGGGCTTCCTACAATGAGCAGTTCTTC. Translation: CASSLVAGASYNEQFF.

The rearrangement uses TRBV10-3 and TRBJ2-2; the match to TRBD2 covers 9 bases. The junction had 5 bases not matched to a gene; V was cut back by 6 bases and J by 3 bases. Germline CDR1 ENHRY, CDR2 SYGVKD. The CDR3 length is 15 residues. The CDR3 sequence is CAIRAGGLDTGELFF. CDR3 nucleotide sequence: TGTGCCATCAGGGCGGGAGGGCTGGACACCGGGGAGCTGTTTTTT.

The V and J genes are TRBV5-1 and TRBJ2-7; D might be TRBD2 (5 bases). This CDR3 has 16 amino acids. The V end was cut by 2 bases, the J end by 1 base, with 16 bases between. Germline CDR1 and CDR2: SGHRS and YFSETQ. CDR3 sequence: CASSLLPDPGSYEQYF. CDR3 DNA: TGCGCCAGCAGCTTACTTCCGGACCCGGGGTCCTACGAGCAGTACTTC. Based on the CDR3 plus reference TRBV5-1 and TRBJ2-7, the full variable domain is KAGVTQTPRYLIKTRGQQVTLSCSPISGHRSVSWYQQTPGQGLQFLFEYFSETQRNKGNFPGRFSGRQFSNSRSEMNVSTLELGDSALYLCASSLLPDPGSYEQYFGPGTRLTVT.

This clone was seen a handful of times. The junction departs from the called germline gene at one end, perhaps through a read error. CDR3 in amino acids: CASNERRESQGHF. As DNA, the CDR3 is TGTGCCAGCAATGAACGGCGGGAGTCCCAGGGGCACTTC. This chain joins TRBV18 and TRBJ2-7; perhaps TRBD2 as D (7 bases). CDR1 and CDR2 (germline): KGHSH, LQKENI. There are 13 residues in the CDR3.

The chain carries TRBV2 and TRBJ1-5; D gene ambiguous. The CDR3 totals 13 residues. Germline V CDR1 and CDR2: SNHLY, FYNNEI. Trimming shortened V by 4 bases and J by 0 bases, and 4 bases separated the two germline ends. The CDR3 bases are TGTGCCAGCAGTGGAGGTAGCAATCAGCCCCAGCATTTT. Its translation is CASSGGSNQPQHF. Supplemented by reference TRBV2 and TRBJ1-5, the full variable domain reads EPEVTQTPSHQVTQMGQEVILRCVPISNHLYFYWYRQILGQKVEFLVSFYNNEISEKSEIFDDQFSVERPDGSNFTLKIRSTKLEDSAMYFCASSGGSNQPQHFGDGTRLSIL.